Presented here are 20 T cell receptor beta chains from one specimen sequenced in a study of breast tumors, draining lymph nodes, adjacent tissues. TCRdb ran MiXCR on the multiplex PCR reads and lists one entry per CDR3 protein. The data hold 66,000 or so distinct CDR3 sequences, with about 40% observed a single time. Material: breast tumor tissue. These receptor sequences come from a female donor with breast cancer. Some clones in this sample may be carry-over from other donors' samples.

On this clonotype: A read error is likely, as this CDR3 ends without the conserved phenylalanine or tryptophan. V and J are TRBV12-3 or TRBV12-4 and TRBJ2-7; D not certain. V shed 5 bases and J shed 2 bases, with 13 bases lying between them. This CDR3 region has 14 residues. The CDR3, as DNA: TGTGCCAGCAGTCTATCTGGCGTCACCTACGAGCAGTACCTC. Protein: CASSLSGVTYEQYL.

This clonotype has a count of ten or more. This chain uses TRBV4-2 with TRBJ1-5, with D uncertain. Germline loops: CDR1 LGHNA, CDR2 YNFKEQ. Trimming stripped 0 bases from V and 6 bases from J, with 6 bases between. This CDR3 is 13 amino acids long. The DNA for the CDR3 is TGTGCCAGCAGCCAAGAACTGAGTCAGCCCCAGCATTTT. Translation gives CASSQELSQPQHF.

This clonotype was counted at least ten times. The J gene is TRBJ2-1, the V gene TRBV9; TRBD1 is a possible D gene (5 bases). The CDR3 is made up of 16 amino acids. V lost 7 bases and J 5 bases, leaving 22 bases between the germline ends. Germline CDR1 is SGDLS and CDR2 is YYNGEE. Here the CDR3 DNA reads TGTGCCAGCGGCTTGTCTCGGACACTTAACAACAATGAGCAGTTCTTC. Its protein is CASGLSRTLNNNEQFF.

The chain recombines TRBV19 with TRBJ1-5, with D tentatively TRBD1 (5 bases). V lost 3 bases to trimming and J lost 0 bases, with 21 bases between them. Germline V gene data show CDR1 as LNHDA and CDR2 as SQIVND (reference sequence). This CDR3 comprises 19 residues. CDR3 amino acids: CASSIGQGSLGISNQPQHF. In DNA, the CDR3 is TGTGCCAGTAGTATCGGTCAGGGATCCCTGGGAATTAGCAATCAGCCCCAGCATTTT.

The V and J genes are TRBV9 and TRBJ2-5; TRBD1 might be the D (5 bases). V was clipped by 0 bases and J by 13 bases, with 22 bases between them. Germline V CDR1 and CDR2: SGDLS, YYNGEE. The CDR3 loop spans 15 amino acids. DNA of the CDR3: TGTGCCAGCAGCGTAGCTTCTAGATCGACAGATACGCCGTACTTC. Protein sequence: CASSVASRSTDTPYF.

This clonotype was counted only a few times. The rearrangement uses TRBV7-3 and TRBJ2-2; no reliable D call. Looked up from germline, CDR1 is SGHTA and CDR2 is FQGTGA. The CDR3 has 11 amino acids. The V and J ends lost 5 bases and 8 bases respectively, with 6 bases between them. This CDR3 reads CASSKTGELFF. CDR3 nucleotides: TGTGCCAGCAGCAAGACAGGGGAGCTGTTTTTT.

This clonotype was counted many times. V is TRBV2 and J is TRBJ1-2, with 7 bases that match TRBD1. The length of the CDR3 is 18 residues. The V gene's germline CDR1 is SNHLY and CDR2 FYNNEI. With V trimmed by 4 bases and J by 4 bases, 18 bases remained unmatched. CDR3 sequence reads: CASSGLGEGAATGYGYTF. For the CDR3, the DNA is TGTGCCAGCAGTGGCCTAGGGGAGGGGGCGGCTACTGGCTATGGCTACACCTTC.

V is TRBV12-3 or TRBV12-4 and J is TRBJ1-2; 7 bases align to TRBD1. This CDR3 spans 13 amino acids. V lost 7 bases to trimming and J lost 7 bases; unmatched junction nucleotides: 9. In DNA, the CDR3 is TGTGCCAGCATCCTAACAGGGGCCCTTGGCTACACCTTC. Translating it yields CASILTGALGYTF.

This sequence joins TRBV7-3 and TRBJ2-6, with no clear D. The germline V gene has CDR1 SGHTA and CDR2 FQGTGA. The CDR3 has 16 residues. V was pared by 0 bases and J by 4 bases, with 10 bases between. CDR3 DNA sequence: TGTGCCAGCAGCTTAACCGGGCTCAGCGGGGCCAACGTCCTGACTTTC. Translation gives CASSLTGLSGANVLTF.

This clonotype was detected only a few times. This may be a read error: a much more frequent sequence differs by one nucleotide. This chain connects TRBV11-1 to TRBJ2-7, with D tentatively TRBD2 (6 bases). Germline values: CDR1 SGHAT, CDR2 FQDESV (reference sequence). With 8 bases removed from V and 1 base from J, the gap between germline ends came to 15 bases. The CDR3 is made up of 14 amino acids. The CDR3 is CASQPMEGSYEQYF. The CDR3 DNA follows: TGTGCCAGCCAGCCCATGGAGGGGTCCTACGAGCAGTACTTC.

This clonotype has at least ten counts. The V call is TRBV2, the J call TRBJ2-3; 11 bases match TRBD2. The CDR3 loop spans 15 amino acids. Germline loops: CDR1 SNHLY, CDR2 FYNNEI. Trimming took 8 bases from V and 2 from J; bases not matched to a gene: 6. The CDR3 DNA sequence: TGTGCCAGCTCAACTAGCGGGAGAATCACAGATACGCAGTATTTT. Protein: CASSTSGRITDTQYF.

This clonotype was detected many times. The chain joins TRBV20-1 to TRBJ1-2, with a weak D call TRBD1 (6 bases). V lost 7 bases to trimming and J lost 5 bases, with 17 bases between them. The CDR3 covers 13 residues. Germline V gene data show CDR1 as DFQATT and CDR2 as SNEGSKA (reference sequence). The CDR3 protein is CSGAGQSAYGYTF. For the CDR3, the DNA is TGCAGTGGCGCGGGACAAAGTGCGTATGGCTACACCTTC.

The CDR3 here is CASAGTGTQYF. The CDR3 DNA is TGTGCCAGCGCCGGGACAGGGACCCAGTACTTC. The chain links TRBV19 to TRBJ2-5; TRBD1 matches at 8 bases. The CDR3 length is 11 residues. The germline CDR1 and CDR2 sequences are LNHDA and SQIVND (reference sequence). Germline trimming cut 9 bases from V and 7 bases from J; bases unmatched to any gene: 4.

The sample holds many counts of this clonotype. The chain carries TRBV9 and TRBJ1-2, with TRBD1 as a possible D gene (6 bases). Germline V gene lookup returns CDR1 SGDLS and CDR2 YYNGEE. V lost 4 bases and J 8 bases, leaving 24 bases between the germline ends. CDR3 length equals 16 residues. Written as DNA, the CDR3 is TGTGCCAGCAGCTCCGTTGGGGCAGGGGCCGGGATCGGCTACACCTTC. This translates into CASSSVGAGAGIGYTF.

This clonotype was counted many times. The chain has TRBV5-4 and TRBJ2-2; D is ambiguous. Deletions cut 0 bases from V and 3 bases from J, with 9 bases between. The length of the CDR3 is 15 residues. In germline, CDR1 is SGHNT, CDR2 YYREEE (reference sequence). The chain's CDR3 is CASSLGALHTGELFF. Written as DNA, the CDR3 is TGTGCCAGCAGCTTGGGCGCTTTACACACCGGGGAGCTGTTTTTT.

This clonotype was picked up one time. A read error may explain this, as a much larger clone is one base away. This chain connects TRBV5-1 to TRBJ2-3; 12 bases map to TRBD1. Germline-derived CDR1 and CDR2 are SGHRS and YFSETQ. This CDR3 is built from 16 residues. The CDR3 loop is CASSLRGTGGADTQRF. The CDR3 region has the DNA TGCGCCAGCAGCTTGAGAGGGACAGGGGGCGCAGATACGCAGCGTTTT.

Points on this clonotype: The limits of the CDR3 on the DNA are not certain, so only TCRdb's listed CDR3 is given. The gene calls are TRBV7-9 and TRBJ2-5; TRBD2 was called by the table and not checked on the DNA. Germline V gives CDR1 SEHNR, CDR2 FQNEAQ (reference sequence). The CDR3 totals 22 residues, both ends included. The chain's CDR3 is CASSFYICSASTSGRAGETQYF.

This clonotype appeared many times. The chain is built from TRBV14 and TRBJ2-7, with 8 bases identical to TRBD2. This CDR3 has 15 amino acids. Germline CDR1 reads SGHDN; CDR2 reads FVKESK. V lost 1 base and J lost 3; bases outside the gene matches: 5. As DNA, the CDR3 is TGTGCCAGCAGCCAAGTTTTAGCGGGATTCTACGAGCAGTACTTC. This gives the protein CASSQVLAGFYEQYF.

With respect to this clonotype: The germline gene is not matched at one end of the junction; a read error may be the cause. This chain links TRBV7-9 with TRBJ2-1, with 9 bases identical to TRBD1. The germline V gene has CDR1 SEHNR and CDR2 FQNEAQ (reference sequence). This CDR3 is 17 amino acids long. The DNA for the CDR3 is TGTGCCAGCAGCCTAGCCCCGGGACAGGGCTCCTACAATGAGCAGTTCTTC. This gives the protein CASSLAPGQGSYNEQFF.

This sequence joins TRBV19 and TRBJ2-6; TRBD1 or TRBD2 may be the D gene (5 bases each). CDR3 size: 16 residues. From germline, CDR1 is LNHDA and CDR2 SQIVND (reference sequence). V was shortened by 1 base and J by 2 bases, with 9 bases between the two germline ends. In nucleotides, the CDR3 is TGTGCCAGTAGTATAGCCAGGGACGCTGGGGCCAACGTCCTGACTTTC. Protein: CASSIARDAGANVLTF.